This is a list of T cell receptor beta chains from one sample in a study of shared clonotypes between healthy human individuals. Libraries were prepared by immunoSEQ multiplex PCR; TCRdb keeps only in-frame clonotypes and omits some of them. The repertoire holds 2 million to 2.5 million clones, with about 90% as singletons. The specimen was naive CD4+ T cells from PBMCs. All receptors come from a man in his late teens or twenties in good health. Some clones in this sample may be carry-over from other donors' samples. The conserved cysteine and the conserved F or W are not part of the CDR3 here. Each record gives: CDR3 protein, V gene, CDR3 length, clone size. Part of the rows lack a size; the others show once, few, many or a class for expanded clones.

cdr3_aa: ASSSTGTPQDTQY
v_call: TRBV28
cdr3_length: 13
clone_size: .

cdr3_aa: ASSLDQGGTEAF
v_call: TRBV7-9
cdr3_length: 12
clone_size: once

cdr3_aa: ASSLEDPSYNEQF
v_call: TRBV5-1
cdr3_length: 13
clone_size: .

cdr3_aa: ASSNSGSSSYEQY
v_call: TRBV5-1
cdr3_length: 13
clone_size: .

cdr3_aa: ASGGDRGSGNQPQH
v_call: TRBV10-3
cdr3_length: 14
clone_size: .

cdr3_aa: SVGLAGDYNEQF
v_call: TRBV29-1
cdr3_length: 12
clone_size: once

cdr3_aa: ASSPPGTGAEAF
v_call: TRBV18
cdr3_length: 12
clone_size: few

cdr3_aa: ASSFTSGRERPYEQY
v_call: TRBV28
cdr3_length: 15
clone_size: .

cdr3_aa: ATSRVVAGGYGYT
v_call: TRBV15
cdr3_length: 13
clone_size: once

cdr3_aa: ASSQEVGLAAPYEQY
v_call: TRBV4-3
cdr3_length: 15
clone_size: .

cdr3_aa: ASSPGTDTSSTDTQY
v_call: TRBV7-2
cdr3_length: 15
clone_size: .

cdr3_aa: SVGTGYNSPLH
v_call: TRBV29-1
cdr3_length: 11
clone_size: .

cdr3_aa: ASYGVSEYEQY
v_call: TRBV28
cdr3_length: 11
clone_size: .

cdr3_aa: ASSTLLGAAYEQY
v_call: TRBV4-1
cdr3_length: 13
clone_size: .

cdr3_aa: ASNGKITDTQY
v_call: TRBV19
cdr3_length: 11
clone_size: .

cdr3_aa: ASSLDMWGYGYT
v_call: TRBV28
cdr3_length: 12
clone_size: few

cdr3_aa: ASSFFSGEQTQY
v_call: TRBV7-9
cdr3_length: 12
clone_size: .

cdr3_aa: ASSDRQGRGHGYT
v_call: TRBV7-2
cdr3_length: 13
clone_size: .

cdr3_aa: ASSSTGGEETQY
v_call: TRBV5-1
cdr3_length: 12
clone_size: .

cdr3_aa: ASSQGGVGAGQPQH
v_call: TRBV7-3
cdr3_length: 14
clone_size: .

cdr3_aa: ASSYTGGEWGYT
v_call: TRBV4-1
cdr3_length: 12
clone_size: .

cdr3_aa: ATSAASGRSRNEQF
v_call: TRBV27
cdr3_length: 14
clone_size: .

cdr3_aa: ASSLDPSGGAGIQY
v_call: TRBV11-2
cdr3_length: 14
clone_size: .

cdr3_aa: ANRQAGDTEAF
v_call: TRBV28
cdr3_length: 11
clone_size: .

cdr3_aa: ASRQGVTQPQH
v_call: TRBV10-2
cdr3_length: 11
clone_size: .

cdr3_aa: ASSPYGTTDTQY
v_call: TRBV9
cdr3_length: 12
clone_size: .

cdr3_aa: AIRNRVEAETQY
v_call: TRBV10-3
cdr3_length: 12
clone_size: .

cdr3_aa: ASSVAGGTDTQY
v_call: TRBV6-4
cdr3_length: 12
clone_size: .

cdr3_aa: ASSLTGTPVINEKLF
v_call: TRBV5-1
cdr3_length: 15
clone_size: .

cdr3_aa: AWSPGASPLH
v_call: TRBV30
cdr3_length: 10
clone_size: .

cdr3_aa: ASSSGSYNEQF
v_call: TRBV28
cdr3_length: 11
clone_size: .

cdr3_aa: ASVRDRAYEQY
v_call: TRBV7-6
cdr3_length: 11
clone_size: once

cdr3_aa: ASSALDESSGNTIY
v_call: TRBV9
cdr3_length: 14
clone_size: .

cdr3_aa: AWSSASGSNEQF
v_call: TRBV30
cdr3_length: 12
clone_size: .

cdr3_aa: AFQREIGTDTQY
v_call: TRBV7-9
cdr3_length: 12
clone_size: .

cdr3_aa: ASSIGGNTEAF
v_call: TRBV5-1
cdr3_length: 11
clone_size: once

cdr3_aa: AWSVGTNYGYT
v_call: TRBV30
cdr3_length: 11
clone_size: .

cdr3_aa: ASSRRAQGGETQY
v_call: TRBV5-1
cdr3_length: 13
clone_size: .

cdr3_aa: ASSLGDWSNQPQH
v_call: TRBV11-2
cdr3_length: 13
clone_size: .

cdr3_aa: ASSLAWGGQETQY
v_call: TRBV28
cdr3_length: 13
clone_size: .

cdr3_aa: ASSREYYGYT
v_call: TRBV4-1
cdr3_length: 10
clone_size: .

cdr3_aa: ASRVQQNTEAF
v_call: TRBV2
cdr3_length: 11
clone_size: .

cdr3_aa: ASSYSGGISGNTIY
v_call: TRBV6-5
cdr3_length: 14
clone_size: once

cdr3_aa: ASSVRTNEKLF
v_call: TRBV25-1
cdr3_length: 11
clone_size: .

cdr3_aa: ASSWGQEVSTEAF
v_call: TRBV19
cdr3_length: 13
clone_size: .

cdr3_aa: ASSVGQPYGYT
v_call: TRBV7-9
cdr3_length: 11
clone_size: few

cdr3_aa: ASSLDRVDTEAF
v_call: TRBV5-1
cdr3_length: 12
clone_size: few

cdr3_aa: ASSPGQGTGGYT
v_call: TRBV28
cdr3_length: 12
clone_size: .

cdr3_aa: ASTPMGNTEAF
v_call: TRBV5-1
cdr3_length: 11
clone_size: .

cdr3_aa: ASSLGVEQY
v_call: TRBV6-5
cdr3_length: 9
clone_size: .

cdr3_aa: ASSAYRGGYEQY
v_call: TRBV6-1
cdr3_length: 12
clone_size: .

cdr3_aa: ASSELVGGGYT
v_call: TRBV2
cdr3_length: 11
clone_size: .

cdr3_aa: ASSLSAYEQY
v_call: TRBV28
cdr3_length: 10
clone_size: .